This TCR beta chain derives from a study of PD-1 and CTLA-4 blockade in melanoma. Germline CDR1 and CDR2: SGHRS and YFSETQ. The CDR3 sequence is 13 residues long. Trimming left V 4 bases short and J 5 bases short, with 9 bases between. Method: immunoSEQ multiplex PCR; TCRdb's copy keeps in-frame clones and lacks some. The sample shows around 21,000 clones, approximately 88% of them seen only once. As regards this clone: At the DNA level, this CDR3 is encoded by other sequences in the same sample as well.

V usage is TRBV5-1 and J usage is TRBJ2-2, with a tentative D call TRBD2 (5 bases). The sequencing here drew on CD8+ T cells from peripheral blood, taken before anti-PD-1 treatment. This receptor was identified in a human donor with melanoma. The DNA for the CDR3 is TGCGCCAGCAGCCCCCCGGGAACCGGGGAGCTGTTTTTT. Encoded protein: CASSPPGTGELFF.